The TCR beta chain described here comes from a study of graft-versus-host responses after intestinal transplantation. Overall study context: Recipients underwent multivisceral, liver-intestinal, or isolated intestinal transplants.

Study results and caveats: GvH clones appeared in recipient marrow, some first in ileum or blood.

The germline V gene has CDR1 SGHNT and CDR2 YENEEA. This CDR3 is built from 12 residues. Trimming took 1 base from V and 10 from J; bases not matched to a gene: 1. TCRdb's copy holds only in-frame clones and misses some; the assay was immunoSEQ multiplex PCR. The sample shows tens of thousands of clones, roughly 87% of them seen only once. Of note for this clone: What it recognizes is unknown.

The genes are TRBV11-3 and TRBJ2-3; 8 bases match TRBD2. This receptor was identified in a human donor who received an intestinal transplant. The source was unstimulated CD8+ T cells sorted from spleen or lymph node cells, collected before intestinal transplant. The CDR3 loop is CASSLGGGPQYF. The CDR3 DNA follows: TGTGCCAGCAGCTTAGGCGGGGGGCCGCAGTATTTT.